This TCR beta chain was found in a study of neurological immune-mediated disorders. With 10-nucleotide random UMIs included, cDNA was synthesized by 5'RACE. TCRdb independently ran MiXCR on the 5' RACE reads; one entry per CDR3 protein. The sample includes 20,000 to 25,000 distinct CDR3 sequences, approximately 7% seen only once; the top ten take around 5%. The unsorted libraries originated from 2 million PBMCs kept at -80 C. This clonotype was seen ten or more times. This CDR3 comprises 11 residues. Trimming pared 7 bases from V and 1 base from J, leaving 5 bases between. Germline V lookup: CDR1 SGHRS, CDR2 YFSETQ.

The chain uses TRBV5-1 and TRBJ2-5; unclear D gene. The sequence was obtained from a woman between 40 and 55 years old in good health. The sequencing sample was made of PBMCs. CDR3 protein: CASGPQETQYF. CDR3 in DNA: TGCGCCAGCGGACCCCAAGAGACCCAGTACTTC.